This entry is about one T cell receptor beta chain. Its antigen is currently unknown. CDR3 size: 13 residues. V shed 4 bases and J shed 8 bases, with 15 bases lying between them. Germline lookup yields CDR1 SGHRS and CDR2 YFSETQ. These data belong to a study of cytomegalovirus exposure and HLA in healthy donors. The overall study: Researchers previously reported finding fewer than 140 million unique TCR beta sequences from roughly 200 million T cells.

It was with 60 Vbeta and 13 Jbeta primers that the PCR ran. Sequenced by immunoSEQ multiplex PCR; TCRdb stores in-frame clones only, minus some. The table has 100,000 or so clones, 80% seen once. General study results and limits: In a later analysis, fewer than 20,000 TCR beta sequences were associated with HLA alleles at 0.05 false discovery rate.

Sample: PBMCs. The source of this sequence is a man aged 25-40 years in good health and CMV-seropositive. The chain recombines TRBV5-1 with TRBJ1-2, with D possibly being TRBD1 (6 bases). The CDR3 loop is CASSQQGVQGYTF. The CDR3 DNA follows: TGCGCCAGCAGCCAACAGGGAGTACAAGGCTACACCTTC.